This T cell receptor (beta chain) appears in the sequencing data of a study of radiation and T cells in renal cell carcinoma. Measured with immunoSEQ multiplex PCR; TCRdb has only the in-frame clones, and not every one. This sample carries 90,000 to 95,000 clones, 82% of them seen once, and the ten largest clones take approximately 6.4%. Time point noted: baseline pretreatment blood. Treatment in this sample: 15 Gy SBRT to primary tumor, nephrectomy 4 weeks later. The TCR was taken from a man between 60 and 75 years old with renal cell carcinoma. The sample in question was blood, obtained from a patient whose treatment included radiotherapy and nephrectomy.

The CDR3 here is CASSPGLAGSTQYF. CDR3 DNA: TGTGCCAGCAGCCCGGGACTAGCGGGAAGTACGCAGTATTTT. The chain couples TRBV11-1 to TRBJ2-3, with 13 bases fitting TRBD2. Germline V CDR1 and CDR2: SGHAT, FQDESV (reference sequence). J lost 8 bases, V lost 5 bases, and 4 bases had no gene match. The CDR3 has 14 amino acids.